This T cell receptor (beta chain) is drawn from a study of blood T cells in healthy people across ages. Study conclusions and caveats: Changes seen in expanded clonotypes were possibly confounded by donor CMV status left unknown.

The use of a sample-barcoded 5' primer and a J-beta primer mix characterized a second PCR of about 7 to 12 cycles. All cDNA molecules were each tagged by a template-switch adaptor with 12 random nucleotides. TCRdb passed the 5' RACE reads through MiXCR, listing each CDR3 protein once. The profile shows some 1.7 million distinct CDR3 sequences, 28% of them singletons. In regard to this clonotype: Its antigen is currently unknown.

Each sample yielded at least 6 micrograms of PBMC total RNA. The specimen sequenced was blood. The sequence was obtained from a woman in her 30s in good health.

CDR3 nucleotide sequence: TGCAGTGCTAGGGGCTTCGGACAGGGGGCCACAGATACGCAGTATTTT. Translated, it gives CSARGFGQGATDTQYF. The V call is TRBV20-1, the J call TRBJ2-3; 11 bases match TRBD1. The CDR3 runs to 16 residues. The ends lost 3 bases at V and 2 bases at J; junction bases unmatched: 7. The germline CDR1 and CDR2 sequences are DFQATT and SNEGSKA (reference sequence).